A single sample gave rise to the 32 T cell receptor beta chains below, sequenced in a study of monozygotic twins with inflammatory bowel disease. From its re-call of the 5' RACE reads, TCRdb lists each CDR3 protein once, without DNA. This table holds a few hundred thousand distinct CDR3 sequences. The sample comprised blood. The receptors come from a human donor with ulcerative colitis or Crohn's disease, or a healthy co-twin of an affected twin (not recorded which).

The rearrangement uses TRBV5-4 and TRBJ2-5; without DNA, the TCRdb call of TRBD1 cannot be checked. The CDR3 spans 13 residues. Germline values: CDR1 SGHNT, CDR2 YYREEE (reference sequence). The CDR3 loop is CASSKGHQETQYF.

The chain employs TRBV7-2 and TRBJ2-5; TCRdb designates TRBD1, a call that cannot be tested without DNA. Germline CDR1 SGHTA, CDR2 FQGNSA. The length of the CDR3 is 13 residues. This CDR3 is CASSLGTGRDQYF.

The gene calls are TRBV20-1 and TRBJ2-7. CDR3 size: 14 residues. Germline CDR1 and CDR2: DFQATT and SNEGSKA (reference sequence). The CDR3: CSARDPQNSYEQYF.

The genes are TRBV3-1 and TRBJ2-7; TCRdb calls TRBD1, which cannot be checked without DNA. Germline CDR1 is LGHDT and CDR2 is YNNKEL (reference sequence). The CDR3 runs to 15 residues. The CDR3 here is CASSLGQQRTYEQYF.

CDR3 in amino acids: CASSPAGADTDTQYF. The rearrangement joins TRBV18 to TRBJ2-3; TCRdb indicates TRBD1, and absent DNA this call remains unverified. The germline gives CDR1 KGHSH, CDR2 LQKENI. The length of the CDR3 is 15 residues.

V gene TRBV7-2 combines with J gene TRBJ1-2; absent DNA, TCRdb's TRBD1 call cannot be checked. CDR3 length: 15 amino acids. CDR1 SGHTA and CDR2 FQGNSA come from the germline V gene. The CDR3 protein is CASSSKDRSNYGYTF. The whole variable domain, filled in from reference TRBV7-2 and TRBJ1-2, reads GAGVSQSPSNKVTEKGKDVELRCDPISGHTALYWYRQSLGQGLEFLIYFQGNSAPDKSGLPSDRFSAERTGGSVSTLTIQRTQQEDSAVYLCASSSKDRSNYGYTFGSGTRLTVV.

The V and J genes are TRBV3-1 and TRBJ2-7; the TRBD1 assignment by TCRdb is unverifiable without DNA. The CDR3 consists of 15 residues. CDR1 and CDR2 from the germline V gene are LGHDT and YNNKEL (reference sequence). The CDR3 region is CASSLIGTGLYEQYF.

The gene calls are TRBV19 and TRBJ2-2; TCRdb names TRBD1, which stays unverified in the absence of DNA. There are 14 residues in the CDR3. The germline V gene has CDR1 LNHDA and CDR2 SQIVND (reference sequence). The CDR3 spells CASSRLRGSGELFF. Filled out from reference TRBV19 and TRBJ2-2, the complete variable domain reads DGGITQSPKYLFRKEGQNVTLSCEQNLNHDAMYWYRQDPGQGLRLIYYSQIVNDFQKGDIAEGYSVSREKKESFPLTVTSAQKNPTAFYLCASSRLRGSGELFFGEGSRLTVL.

The J gene is TRBJ1-6, the V gene TRBV15. CDR3 length: 14 residues. CDR1 and CDR2 (germline): LNHNV, YYDKDF (reference sequence). The CDR3 reads CATSREGWNSPLHF. Looking up the rest from reference TRBV15 and TRBJ1-6 gives the full variable domain: DAMVIQNPRYQVTQFGKPVTLSCSQTLNHNVMYWYQQKSSQAPKLLFHYYDKDFNNEADTPDNFQSRRPNTSFCFLDIRSPGLGDTAMYLCATSREGWNSPLHFGNGTRLTVT.

This rearrangement joins TRBV4-1 to TRBJ1-5. This CDR3 region has 14 residues. Germline loops: CDR1 MGHRA, CDR2 YSYEKL. The CDR3 here is CASSQKLKNQPQHF.

The chain couples TRBV20-1 to TRBJ1-5; there is no DNA to check the TCRdb D call of TRBD1. This CDR3 is built from 15 residues. Germline loops: CDR1 DFQATT, CDR2 SNEGSKA (reference sequence). The chain's CDR3 is CSARTGGSGNQPQHF.

The genes are TRBV4-2 and TRBJ1-1; TCRdb designates TRBD1, a call that cannot be tested without DNA. Germline lookup yields CDR1 LGHNA and CDR2 YNFKEQ. The CDR3 extends over 15 amino acids. CDR3 loop: CASSQIQGANTEAFF.

The chain employs TRBV13 and TRBJ2-1; as DNA is missing, the TRBD2 call by TCRdb cannot be tested. CDR1 is PRHDT, CDR2 FYEKMQ, per germline (reference sequence). CDR3 length equals 16 residues. This chain's CDR3 is CASSLGDGLGLDEQFF.

The chain links TRBV2 to TRBJ2-4; TCRdb lists TRBD2, though no DNA is available to test this call. In germline, CDR1 is SNHLY, CDR2 FYNNEI. CDR3 length equals 15 residues. The CDR3 sequence is CASSVGSGGKNIQYF.

V gene TRBV7-6 combines with J gene TRBJ2-5. CDR3 length equals 15 residues. The germline V gene has CDR1 SGHVS and CDR2 FNYEAQ. The CDR3 spells CASSLEWSKGKTQYF.

This chain connects TRBV5-1 to TRBJ2-2; TCRdb names TRBD2, which stays unverified in the absence of DNA. There are 14 residues in the CDR3. Germline CDR1 SGHRS, CDR2 YFSETQ. The CDR3 sequence is CASSGGLDTGELFF.

This sequence joins TRBV18 and TRBJ2-1; TCRdb outputs TRBD2, but without DNA this stays unchecked. CDR3 size: 18 residues. Germline CDR1 and CDR2: KGHSH and LQKENI. The CDR3 protein is CASSPQFQLAGPYNEQFF.

The rearrangement joins TRBV5-1 to TRBJ2-5; as DNA is missing, the TRBD1 call by TCRdb cannot be tested. The germline V gene encodes CDR1 SGHRS and CDR2 YFSETQ. CDR3 length equals 14 residues. CDR3: CASSLQGNQETQYF.

V usage is TRBV12-3 or TRBV12-4 and J usage is TRBJ2-1; TCRdb designates TRBD2, a call that cannot be tested without DNA. The CDR3 totals 13 residues. The CDR3 is CASSLATLGGQFF.

The chain couples TRBV20-1 to TRBJ1-5; the D call from TCRdb, TRBD1, cannot be confirmed without DNA. Germline assignment: CDR1 DFQATT and CDR2 SNEGSKA (reference sequence). The CDR3 extends over 12 amino acids. The CDR3 reads CSASDRGQPQHF.

The rearrangement uses TRBV10-3 and TRBJ1-1; the D call of TRBD1 rests on TCRdb alone, since no DNA is present to check it. The CDR3 loop spans 15 amino acids. Germline V gives CDR1 ENHRY, CDR2 SYGVKD. The CDR3 protein is CAISESFTGGTEAFF.

The rearrangement uses TRBV7-9 and TRBJ2-5; the TCRdb call, TRBD1, lacks DNA for checking. The CDR3 consists of 15 residues. Germline lookup yields CDR1 SEHNR and CDR2 FQNEAQ (reference sequence). CDR3 in amino acids: CASSLASQGVETQYF.

The V call is TRBV28, the J call TRBJ2-2; checking the TCRdb D call of TRBD1 is not possible without DNA. Germline V CDR1 and CDR2: MDHEN, SYDVKM. The CDR3 is 14 amino acids. CDR3 sequence: CASSLTGRSGELFF.

The chain has TRBV20-1 and TRBJ2-1; without DNA, the TCRdb call of TRBD1 cannot be checked. This CDR3 is built from 14 residues. Germline CDR1 and CDR2: DFQATT and SNEGSKA (reference sequence). CDR3 sequence: CSARKVLGSPTQFF.

This chain connects TRBV11-1 to TRBJ2-7; TCRdb outputs TRBD1, but without DNA this stays unchecked. The germline gives CDR1 SGHAT, CDR2 FQDESV (reference sequence). This CDR3 region has 15 residues. The CDR3 reads CASSLARGISYEQYF.

This rearrangement joins TRBV3-1 to TRBJ2-5; TCRdb names TRBD2, which stays unverified in the absence of DNA. In germline, CDR1 is LGHDT, CDR2 YNNKEL (reference sequence). CDR3 length: 17 residues. CDR3 amino acids: CASSPGTSGGAWETQYF.

The chain employs TRBV19 and TRBJ1-1; absent DNA, TCRdb's TRBD1 call cannot be checked. This CDR3 has 15 residues. From germline, CDR1 is LNHDA and CDR2 SQIVND (reference sequence). CDR3 loop: CASSIPPGVNTEAFF. The entire variable domain, with the rest obtained from reference TRBV19 and TRBJ1-1, is as follows: DGGITQSPKYLFRKEGQNVTLSCEQNLNHDAMYWYRQDPGQGLRLIYYSQIVNDFQKGDIAEGYSVSREKKESFPLTVTSAQKNPTAFYLCASSIPPGVNTEAFFGQGTRLTVV.

The chain employs TRBV11-2 and TRBJ2-1; TCRdb names TRBD1, which stays unverified in the absence of DNA. The CDR3 contains 14 residues. The germline CDR1 and CDR2 sequences are SGHAT and FQNNGV. CDR3 protein: CASNRPGAGNEQFF.

The V gene is TRBV7-6, the J gene TRBJ2-1; TCRdb's D call, TRBD1, is unchecked because there is no DNA. The CDR3 extends over 15 amino acids. CDR1 is SGHVS, CDR2 FNYEAQ, per germline. CDR3 in amino acids: CASSLRWGMDNEQFF.

The chain links TRBV5-1 to TRBJ2-6. The CDR3 covers 14 residues. Germline V gene sequence: CDR1 SGHRS, CDR2 YFSETQ. This CDR3 is CASSLDSGANVLTF.

This chain joins TRBV5-1 and TRBJ2-3; the D gene TCRdb calls, TRBD2, cannot be checked with no DNA. The germline gives CDR1 SGHRS, CDR2 YFSETQ. This CDR3 has 14 residues. CDR3 in amino acids: CASSRLAGTDTQYF. Using reference TRBV5-1 and TRBJ2-3 for the parts outside the CDR3, the full variable domain is KAGVTQTPRYLIKTRGQQVTLSCSPISGHRSVSWYQQTPGQGLQFLFEYFSETQRNKGNFPGRFSGRQFSNSRSEMNVSTLELGDSALYLCASSRLAGTDTQYFGPGTRLTVL.

The chain combines TRBV7-3 with TRBJ2-7; TCRdb's D call, TRBD1, is unchecked because there is no DNA. Per germline, CDR1 SGHTA and CDR2 FQGTGA. The CDR3 consists of 13 residues. CDR3 loop: CASSRTGYHEQYF. Looking up the rest from reference TRBV7-3 and TRBJ2-7 gives the full variable domain: GAGVSQTPSNKVTEKGKYVELRCDPISGHTALYWYRQSLGQGPEFLIYFQGTGAADDSGLPNDRFFAVRPEGSVSTLKIQRTERGDSAVYLCASSRTGYHEQYFGPGTRLTVT.